The 11 T cell receptor beta chains given below trace back to one sample, sequenced in a study of graft-versus-host responses after intestinal transplantation. Their cognate antigens are unknown. Sequencing was performed with immunoSEQ multiplex PCR; in TCRdb, only in-frame clones are kept and a portion is missing. The sample has about 110,000 clones, approximately 92% seen once. This specimen was unstimulated CD8+ T cells sorted from spleen or lymph node cells, taken before intestinal transplant. Receptors were obtained from a human donor who received an intestinal transplant.

This clone appeared a single time. V usage is TRBV5-5 and J usage is TRBJ2-7, with TRBD2 matching over 12 bases. Germline values: CDR1 SGHKS, CDR2 YYEKEE (reference sequence). This CDR3 contains 17 residues. Losses at the gene ends were 1 base for V and 4 bases for J; bases not matched to a gene: 9. In DNA, the CDR3 is TGTGCCAGCAGCTTGTGGGACAGACTAGCGGGAGTTTACGAGCAGTACTTC. Encoded protein: CASSLWDRLAGVYEQYF.

V gene TRBV11-2 combines with J gene TRBJ2-7; the D is unclear. CDR3 length: 12 residues. V was trimmed by 2 bases and J by 4 bases, leaving 6 bases between them. CDR1 and CDR2 (germline): SGHAT, FQNNGV. The CDR3 loop reads CASSLLWYEQYF. The CDR3 bases are TGTGCCAGCAGCTTATTGTGGTACGAGCAGTACTTC. Based on the CDR3 plus reference TRBV11-2 and TRBJ2-7, the full variable domain is EAGVAQSPRYKIIEKRQSVAFWCNPISGHATLYWYQQILGQGPKLLIQFQNNGVVDDSQLPKDRFSAERLKGVDSTLKIQPAKLEDSAVYLCASSLLWYEQYFGPGTRLTVT.

This chain connects TRBV16 to TRBJ2-7; TRBD2 aligns across 16 bases. The CDR3 has 18 amino acids. Trimming removed 4 bases from V and 4 bases from J; junction bases left unmatched: 10. Germline values: CDR1 KGHSY, CDR2 FQNENV. The CDR3 loop reads CASSRYSGTSGRAYEQYF. Written as DNA, the CDR3 is TGTGCCAGCAGCCGTTATTCCGGGACTAGCGGGAGGGCATACGAGCAGTACTTC.

V usage is TRBV28 and J usage is TRBJ1-3; the D is unclear. The CDR3 loop spans 15 amino acids. Looked up from germline, CDR1 is MDHEN and CDR2 is SYDVKM. V was cut by 5 bases and J by 8 bases, with 19 bases left in between. CDR3 amino acids: CASSLPAHTLDTIYF. Here the CDR3 DNA reads TGTGCCAGCAGTCTCCCGGCCCATACACTAGACACCATATATTTT.

The chain uses TRBV7-3 and TRBJ2-5; no clear D gene. Trimming shortened V by 0 bases and J by 7 bases, and 15 bases separated the two germline ends. CDR3 length: 15 residues. The germline CDR1 and CDR2 sequences are SGHTA and FQGTGA. CDR3 nucleotide sequence: TGTGCCAGCAGCTTAACGGGCGGCGGTGTGGCGACCCAGTACTTC. Protein: CASSLTGGGVATQYF.

J is TRBJ2-7 and V is TRBV7-9, with 9 bases matching TRBD1. The CDR3 loop spans 14 amino acids. Germline V gene sequence: CDR1 SEHNR, CDR2 FQNEAQ (reference sequence). The V gene end was trimmed by 6 bases and the J gene end by 6 bases; junction bases not matched to a gene: 9. CDR3 bases: TGTGCCAGCAGGGGGACAGGGACATCTCTCGAGCAGTACTTC. Amino acid sequence: CASRGTGTSLEQYF.

This chain joins TRBV30 and TRBJ2-7; D possibly uses TRBD1 or TRBD2 (5 bases each). The CDR3 loop spans 11 amino acids. CDR1 and CDR2 (germline): GTSNPN, SVGIG (reference sequence). V was trimmed by 3 bases and J by 6 bases, leaving 9 bases between them. The CDR3 loop is CAWRAGTEQYF. In nucleotides, the CDR3 is TGTGCCTGGAGAGCCGGGACCGAGCAGTACTTC.

J is TRBJ2-2 and V is TRBV5-1; 10 bases match TRBD1. The CDR3 runs to 15 residues. J lost 3 bases, V lost 4 bases, and 3 bases had no gene match. From germline, CDR1 is SGHRS and CDR2 YFSETQ. The CDR3 protein is CASSGGQGDTGELFF. The CDR3 bases are TGCGCCAGCAGCGGCGGACAGGGGGACACCGGGGAGCTGTTTTTT.

This chain links TRBV28 with TRBJ2-3; D may be TRBD1 (6 bases). CDR1 and CDR2 from the germline V gene are MDHEN and SYDVKM. This CDR3 is 16 amino acids long. V dropped 6 bases and J dropped 0 bases, with 16 bases sitting between them. The CDR3 is CASSDYAGASTDTQYF. The CDR3 DNA reads as TGTGCCAGCAGCGACTACGCAGGGGCTAGCACAGATACGCAGTATTTT.

This clone was seen a single time. The gene calls are TRBV11-1 and TRBJ2-1; D may be TRBD2 (5 bases). CDR3 length equals 17 residues. Germline V gene sequence: CDR1 SGHAT, CDR2 FQDESV (reference sequence). V was trimmed by 6 bases and J by 0 bases, leaving 18 bases between them. The CDR3 nucleotides are TGTGCCAGCAGTTCCCCCCAAAGCGGACGCTCCTACAATGAGCAGTTCTTC. It is translated as CASSSPQSGRSYNEQFF.

CDR3 residues: CASSLARQGPYEQYF. The CDR3 bases are TGTGCCAGCAGCTTAGCAAGGCAGGGACCCTACGAGCAGTACTTC. This rearrangement joins TRBV7-2 to TRBJ2-7; D tentatively reads TRBD1 or TRBD2 (5 bases each). The CDR3 consists of 15 residues. Trimming pared 0 bases from V and 2 bases from J, leaving 11 bases between. The germline gives CDR1 SGHTA, CDR2 FQGNSA.